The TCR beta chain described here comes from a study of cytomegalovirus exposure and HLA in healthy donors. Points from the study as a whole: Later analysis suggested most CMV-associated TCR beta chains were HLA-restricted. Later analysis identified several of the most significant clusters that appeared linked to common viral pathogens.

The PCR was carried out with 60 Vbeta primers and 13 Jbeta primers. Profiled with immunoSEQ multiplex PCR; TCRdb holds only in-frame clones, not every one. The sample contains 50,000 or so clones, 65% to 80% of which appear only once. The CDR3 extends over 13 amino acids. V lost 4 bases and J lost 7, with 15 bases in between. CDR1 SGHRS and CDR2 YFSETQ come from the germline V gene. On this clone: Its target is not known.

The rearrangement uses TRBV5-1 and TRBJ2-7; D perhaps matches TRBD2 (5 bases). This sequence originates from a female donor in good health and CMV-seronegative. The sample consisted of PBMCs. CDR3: CASSIGLQEEQYF. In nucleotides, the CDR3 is TGCGCCAGCAGCATCGGACTTCAGGAGGAGCAGTACTTC.